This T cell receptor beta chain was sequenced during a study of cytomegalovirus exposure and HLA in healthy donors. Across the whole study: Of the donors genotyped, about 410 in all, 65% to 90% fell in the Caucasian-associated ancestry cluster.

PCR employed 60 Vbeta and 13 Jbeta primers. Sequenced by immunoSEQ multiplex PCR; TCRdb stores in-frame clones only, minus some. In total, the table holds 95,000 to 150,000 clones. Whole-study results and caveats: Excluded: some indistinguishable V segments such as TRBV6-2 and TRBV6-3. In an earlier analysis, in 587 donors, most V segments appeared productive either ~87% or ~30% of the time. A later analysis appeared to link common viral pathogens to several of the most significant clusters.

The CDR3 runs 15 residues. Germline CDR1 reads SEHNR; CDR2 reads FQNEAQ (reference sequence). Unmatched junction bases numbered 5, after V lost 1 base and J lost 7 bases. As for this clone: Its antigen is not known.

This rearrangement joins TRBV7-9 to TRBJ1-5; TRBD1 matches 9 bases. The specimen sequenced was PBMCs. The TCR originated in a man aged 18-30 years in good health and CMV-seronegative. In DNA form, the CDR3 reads TGTGCCAGCAGCTTAGGGGGGACAGGGCGGCAGCCCCAGCATTTT. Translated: CASSLGGTGRQPQHF.